This T cell receptor (beta chain) was identified during a study of blood T cell repertoires in COVID-19. Authors' methods: For nucleated cells, counts were estimated from reference gene primer amplification. Measured with immunoSEQ multiplex PCR; TCRdb has only the in-frame clones, and not every one. Clone size and the V and J calls come from that table; the DNA yielded D and trimming. The table includes a few hundred thousand clones, about 91% detected once. This receptor was taken from a man aged 18-30 years with acute COVID-19. The sequencing sample was made of PBMCs or T cells enriched from blood (not recorded which).

CDR3 coding DNA: TGTGCCAGCAGTTTAAAGGCTAGCGGGAGTAGGGAGCAGTACTTC. This encodes CASSLKASGSREQYF. This chain connects TRBV28 to TRBJ2-7, with TRBD2 identical over 10 bases. This CDR3 comprises 15 residues. Germline V lookup: CDR1 MDHEN, CDR2 SYDVKM. Unmatched junction bases numbered 8, after V lost 2 bases and J lost 7 bases.